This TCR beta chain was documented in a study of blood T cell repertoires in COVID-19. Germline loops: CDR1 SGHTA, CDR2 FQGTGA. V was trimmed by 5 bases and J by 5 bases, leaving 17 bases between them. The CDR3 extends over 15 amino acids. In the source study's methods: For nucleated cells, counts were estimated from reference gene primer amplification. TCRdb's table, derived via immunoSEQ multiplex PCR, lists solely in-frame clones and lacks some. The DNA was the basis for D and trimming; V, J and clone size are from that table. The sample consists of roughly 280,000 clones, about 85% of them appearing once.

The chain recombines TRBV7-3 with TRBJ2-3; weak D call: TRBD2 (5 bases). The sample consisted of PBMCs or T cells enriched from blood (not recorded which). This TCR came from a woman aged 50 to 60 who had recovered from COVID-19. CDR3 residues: CASSPGIGLRDTQYF. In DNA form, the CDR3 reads TGTGCCAGCAGCCCGGGGATAGGACTGAGAGATACGCAGTATTTT. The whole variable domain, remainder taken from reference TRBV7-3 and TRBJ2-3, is GAGVSQTPSNKVTEKGKYVELRCDPISGHTALYWYRQSLGQGPEFLIYFQGTGAADDSGLPNDRFFAVRPEGSVSTLKIQRTERGDSAVYLCASSPGIGLRDTQYFGPGTRLTVL.